The 22 T cell receptor beta chains below come from one sample, sequenced in a study of blood T cells in healthy people across ages. A second PCR of 7 to 11 cycles used a sample-barcoded 5' primer and a J-beta primer mix. Each CDR3 protein is one row after TCRdb ran MiXCR on the 5' RACE reads. The sample holds roughly 1.5 million distinct CDR3 sequences; approximately 43% are singletons and the top ten take approximately 4.1%. Sequenced sample: blood. These TCRs come from a woman between 18 and 29 years old in good health.

The chain links TRBV7-2 to TRBJ2-4, with TRBD2 matching over 10 bases. This CDR3 contains 15 residues. In germline, CDR1 is SGHTA, CDR2 FQGNSA. V trimming: 1 base; J trimming: 8 bases; junction bases outside the gene matches: 5. The CDR3 protein is CASSLGGTSAYIQYF. For the CDR3, the DNA is TGTGCCAGCAGCTTAGGAGGGACTAGCGCATACATTCAGTACTTC.

The sample holds a few counts of this clonotype. The chain uses TRBV20-1 and TRBJ2-7; no clear D. Trimming took off 3 bases at V and 4 bases at J, with 7 bases between the two ends. The CDR3 is made up of 11 amino acids. Germline assignment: CDR1 DFQATT and CDR2 SNEGSKA (reference sequence). DNA of the CDR3: TGCAGTGCTAGCTGGCAGTACGAGCAGTACTTC. Amino acids: CSASWQYEQYF.

This chain connects TRBV6-5 to TRBJ2-1, with D possibly matching TRBD2 (6 bases). The CDR3 is 14 residues long. Between the trimmed V and J ends, which lost 7 bases and 7 bases, there was a span of 17 bases. The germline V gene has CDR1 MNHEY and CDR2 SVGAGI. CDR3 amino acids: CASTTRAGRNEQFF. The DNA of the CDR3 is TGTGCCAGCACAACCCGGGCCGGGAGAAATGAGCAGTTCTTC.

The V gene is TRBV6-1, the J gene TRBJ1-2; D gene uncertain. From germline, CDR1 is MNHNS and CDR2 SASEGT. Trimming pared 10 bases from V and 5 bases from J, leaving 8 bases between. The CDR3 spans 10 residues. CDR3 sequence reads: CANSAYGYTF. CDR3 nucleotides: TGTGCCAACAGCGCGTATGGCTACACCTTC.

This clonotype was counted only a few times. The chain uses TRBV7-2 and TRBJ2-7, with D possibly matching TRBD1 (6 bases). CDR1 and CDR2 (germline): SGHTA, FQGNSA. V lost 1 base, J lost 3 bases, and 16 bases lay in between. The CDR3 runs 16 residues. CDR3 sequence: CASSLVSPTQGYEQYF. The CDR3 DNA follows: TGTGCCAGCAGCTTAGTTTCCCCGACACAGGGCTACGAGCAGTACTTC.

This clonotype has more than one count but fewer than ten. The chain carries TRBV20-1 and TRBJ1-1; the D is unclear. Germline V lookup: CDR1 DFQATT, CDR2 SNEGSKA (reference sequence). Trimming stripped 5 bases from V and 1 base from J, with 17 bases between. The CDR3 sequence is 15 residues long. CDR3 in amino acids: CSAADGGRANTEAFF. The DNA of the CDR3 is TGCAGTGCTGCTGACGGAGGAAGAGCGAACACTGAAGCTTTCTTT.

Points on this clonotype: Its ends do not fully match the called genes, so a read error is possible. The genes are TRBV25-1 and TRBJ2-7; D uncertain. Looked up from germline, CDR1 is MGHDK and CDR2 is SYGVNS. The CDR3 covers 14 residues. This CDR3 reads CASSESLGFYGQYF. CDR3 coding DNA: TGTGCCAGCAGTGAATCCTTGGGTTTCTACGGGCAGTACTTC.

This clonotype was detected once. Being one base from a much bigger clone, this may be a read error. The V call is TRBV6-2 or TRBV6-3, the J call TRBJ2-1, with D perhaps matching TRBD1 (6 bases). The V gene's germline CDR1 is MNHEY and CDR2 SVGEGT. The CDR3 has 15 residues. CDR3 in amino acids: CASSYRTDGVNELFF. The CDR3 coding sequence is TGTGCCAGCAGTTATCGGACAGATGGAGTCAATGAGCTGTTCTTC.

This clonotype was seen a few times. This chain uses TRBV7-2 with TRBJ1-5; D remains unclear. This CDR3 is 13 amino acids long. V lost 7 bases to trimming and J lost 1 base, with 8 bases between them. Germline-derived CDR1 and CDR2 are SGHTA and FQGNSA. Written as DNA, the CDR3 is TGTGCCAGCACCTCGGAGAGCAATCAGCCCCAGCATTTT. Its translation: CASTSESNQPQHF.

As DNA, the CDR3 is TGCAGTGCTATGCCGGGACAAAGCCAAGAGACCCAGTACTTC. Translation: CSAMPGQSQETQYF. The rearrangement uses TRBV20-1 and TRBJ2-5; D may be TRBD1 (6 bases). CDR1 DFQATT and CDR2 SNEGSKA come from the germline V gene (reference sequence). The CDR3 is 14 residues long. V lost 4 bases and J 1 base, leaving 13 bases between the germline ends.

In this sample, this clonotype turned up many times. This chain connects TRBV4-1 to TRBJ2-5; TRBD2 agrees at 7 bases. This CDR3 is built from 13 residues. The germline V gene encodes CDR1 MGHRA and CDR2 YSYEKL. V lost 6 bases and J lost 5; bases outside the gene matches: 6. CDR3 loop: CASSILAWETQYF. The CDR3 nucleotides read TGCGCCAGCAGTATACTAGCGTGGGAGACCCAGTACTTC.

This clonotype was picked up a small number of times. V is TRBV25-1 and J is TRBJ2-5; tentatively, D is TRBD2 (5 bases). Germline V gene lookup returns CDR1 MGHDK and CDR2 SYGVNS. The CDR3 length is 17 residues. Deletions cut 4 bases from V and 0 bases from J, with 18 bases between. CDR3 loop: CASSALSSGLDQETQYF. For the CDR3, the DNA is TGTGCCAGCAGTGCACTCTCCTCGGGGTTAGACCAAGAGACCCAGTACTTC. The full variable domain, completed using reference TRBV25-1 and TRBJ2-5, is EADIYQTPRYLVIGTGKKITLECSQTMGHDKMYWYQQDPGMELHLIHYSYGVNSTEKGDLSSESTVSRIRTEHFPLTLESARPSHTSQYLCASSALSSGLDQETQYFGPGTRLLVL.

Points on this clonotype: One end of the junction does not line up with germline, which may come from a read error. CDR3 coding DNA: TGTGCCACGGGGACTATCTACAATAAGCAGTTCTTC. Protein product: CATGTIYNKQFF. This chain joins TRBV6-2 or TRBV6-3 and TRBJ2-1, with 7 bases matching TRBD2. The germline gives CDR1 MNHEY, CDR2 SVGEGT. The CDR3 sequence is 12 residues long.

V usage is TRBV20-1 and J usage is TRBJ1-4; 7 bases map to TRBD1. The CDR3 extends over 13 amino acids. Germline V gene data show CDR1 as DFQATT and CDR2 as SNEGSKA (reference sequence). V shed 4 bases and J 3 bases; nucleotides not matched to a gene: 2. The chain's CDR3 is CSANRGANEKLFF. The CDR3 region has the DNA TGCAGTGCTAACAGGGGAGCTAATGAAAAACTGTTTTTT.

V is TRBV4-1 and J is TRBJ2-1; D possibly corresponds to TRBD2 (6 bases). The CDR3 is 16 residues long. The germline CDR1 and CDR2 sequences are MGHRA and YSYEKL. The V end was cut by 1 base, the J end by 6 bases, with 16 bases between. The CDR3 here is CASSQGRTHGGNEQFF. The CDR3 DNA is TGCGCCAGCAGCCAAGGAAGGACTCACGGGGGCAATGAGCAGTTCTTC.

The chain joins TRBV21-1 to TRBJ1-2; the D call of TRBD1 is as the table states it, not checked on the DNA. TRBV21-1 counts as a pseudogene. The CDR3 covers 17 residues. CDR3 in amino acids: CASSRRGQGSIRYGYTF. In DNA, the CDR3 is TGTGCCAGCAGCAGAAGGGGACAGGGGTCAATCCGGTATGGCTACACCTTC.

The rearrangement links TRBV27 to TRBJ1-1; a weak D match, TRBD1 (6 bases). Germline CDR1 is MNHEY and CDR2 is SMNVEV (reference sequence). Trimming left V 11 bases short and J 1 base short, with 14 bases between. The CDR3 has 13 amino acids. The CDR3 protein is CACRGGTNTEAFF. CDR3 coding DNA: TGTGCCTGCCGTGGGGGCACGAACACTGAAGCTTTCTTT.

The rearrangement uses TRBV12-3 or TRBV12-4 and TRBJ1-2, with TRBD1 matching 7 bases. V lost 5 bases, J lost 0 bases, and 9 bases stayed unmatched. This CDR3 region has 16 residues. The CDR3 reads CASSKRQGPSNYGYTF. The CDR3 nucleotides read TGTGCCAGCAGTAAGAGACAGGGTCCCTCTAACTATGGCTACACCTTC.

The chain has TRBV6-4 and TRBJ1-2, with TRBD1 matching over 7 bases. V shed 2 bases, J shed 1 base, and the junction held 4 bases outside the gene matches. This CDR3 comprises 15 residues. Germline-derived CDR1 and CDR2 are MRHNA and SNTAGT. CDR3 loop: CASSDTGTDNYGYTF. As DNA, the CDR3 is TGTGCCAGCAGTGACACCGGGACAGATAACTATGGCTACACCTTC.

The chain uses TRBV7-2 and TRBJ2-3; TRBD1 agrees at 10 bases. The trim removed 0 bases at V and 0 bases at J, leaving 6 bases unmatched. This CDR3 is 18 amino acids long. Germline loops: CDR1 SGHTA, CDR2 FQGNSA. CDR3 DNA sequence: TGTGCCAGCAGCTTAGCCCGAGACAGGGGGCATAGCACAGATACGCAGTATTTT. Residues: CASSLARDRGHSTDTQYF.

V gene TRBV20-1 combines with J gene TRBJ2-2; tentatively, D is TRBD1 or TRBD2 (6 bases each). Between the trimmed V and J ends, which lost 1 base and 5 bases, there was a span of 8 bases. Germline CDR1 and CDR2: DFQATT and SNEGSKA (reference sequence). This CDR3 is 13 amino acids long. The CDR3: CSARGGATGELFF. CDR3 nucleotide sequence: TGCAGTGCTAGAGGGGGGGCTACCGGGGAGCTGTTTTTT.

This rearrangement joins TRBV28 to TRBJ2-1; no reliable D call. V was clipped by 1 base and J by 4 bases, with 8 bases between them. In germline, CDR1 is MDHEN, CDR2 SYDVKM. This CDR3 is 14 amino acids long. The DNA of the CDR3 is TGTGCCAGCAGTTTATTAGGGAAATACAATGAGCAGTTCTTC. This sequence encodes CASSLLGKYNEQFF.